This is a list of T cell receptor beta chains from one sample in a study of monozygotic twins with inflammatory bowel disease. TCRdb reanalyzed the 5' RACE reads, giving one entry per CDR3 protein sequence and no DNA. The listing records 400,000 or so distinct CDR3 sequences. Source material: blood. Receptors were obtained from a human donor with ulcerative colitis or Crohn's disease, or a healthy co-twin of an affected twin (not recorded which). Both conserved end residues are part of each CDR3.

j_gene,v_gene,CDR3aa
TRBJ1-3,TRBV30,CASDSSGNTIYF
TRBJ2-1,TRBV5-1,CASRPRGGTYNEQFF
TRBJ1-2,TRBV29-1,CSVEWTGGSYGYTF
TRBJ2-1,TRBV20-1,CSAPPGGGPNEQFF
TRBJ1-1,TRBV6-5,CASSSKGPLGVNEAFF
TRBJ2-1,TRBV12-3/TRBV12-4,CASRVEGGKQFF
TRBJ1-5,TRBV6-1,CASSPGHQTYSNQPQHF
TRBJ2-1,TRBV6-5,CASSYSTGGYNEQFF
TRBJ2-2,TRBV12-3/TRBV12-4,CASSPLGGAAGELFF
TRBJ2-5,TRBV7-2,CASSLGGTGRTQYF
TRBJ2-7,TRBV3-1,CASSLAGGPDEQYF
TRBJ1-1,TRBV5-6,CASSLATGEAFF
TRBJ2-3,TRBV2,CASSKGAARGDTQYF
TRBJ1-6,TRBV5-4,CASSPGEGVSSPLHF
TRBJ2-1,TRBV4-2,CASSLSLLDEQFF
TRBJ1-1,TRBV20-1,CSARGQSDTEAFF
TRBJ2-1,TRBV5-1,CASSLQRQGASEQFF
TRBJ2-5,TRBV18,CASSPLDPRGNQETQYF
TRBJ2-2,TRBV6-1,CAVTRTGVTGELFF
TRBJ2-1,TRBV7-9,CASSLPNWYEQFF
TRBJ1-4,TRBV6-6,CASSYTDEKLFF
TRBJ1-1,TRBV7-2,CASSLRSNLINTEAFF
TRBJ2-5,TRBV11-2,CASSLARLAGVETQYF
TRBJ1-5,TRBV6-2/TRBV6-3,CASRSRGQGAGQPQHF
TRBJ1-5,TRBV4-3,CASSQEWEGAPRDQPQHF
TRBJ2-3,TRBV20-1,CSVGLRRADTQYF
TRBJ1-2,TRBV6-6,CASSSPGRYYGYTF
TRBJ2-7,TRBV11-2,CASSLGRQLYEQYF
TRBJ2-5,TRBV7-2,CASSLELVQETQYF
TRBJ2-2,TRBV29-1,CSVESGSRSTGELFF
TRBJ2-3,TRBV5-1,CASSKGTSGSTDTQYF
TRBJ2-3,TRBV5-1,CASRTELSTDTQYF
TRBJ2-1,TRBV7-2,CASSLGPAGGPGGEQFF
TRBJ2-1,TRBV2,CASRGTSGEFF